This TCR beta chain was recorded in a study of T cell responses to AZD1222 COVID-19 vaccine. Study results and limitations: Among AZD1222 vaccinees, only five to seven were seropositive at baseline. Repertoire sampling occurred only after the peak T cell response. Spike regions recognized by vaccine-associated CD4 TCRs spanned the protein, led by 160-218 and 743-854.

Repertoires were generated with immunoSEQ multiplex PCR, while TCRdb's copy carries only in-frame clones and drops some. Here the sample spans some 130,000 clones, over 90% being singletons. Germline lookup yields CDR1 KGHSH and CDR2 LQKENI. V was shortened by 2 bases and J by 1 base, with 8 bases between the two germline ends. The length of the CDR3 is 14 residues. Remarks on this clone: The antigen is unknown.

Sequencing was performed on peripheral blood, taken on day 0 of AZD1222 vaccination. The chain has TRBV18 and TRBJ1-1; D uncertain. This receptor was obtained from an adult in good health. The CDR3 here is CASSPGSSNTEAFF. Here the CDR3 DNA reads TGTGCCAGCTCACCAGGATCCTCGAACACTGAAGCTTTCTTT.